These T cell receptor beta chains were read from a single sample in a study of blood T cell repertoires in COVID-19. The data were produced by immunoSEQ multiplex PCR, yet TCRdb's version contains in-frame clones alone and is incomplete. Altogether about 230,000 clones are present, 83% being singletons, with the ten largest covering around 1.3%. The sequenced sample was peripheral blood. Every receptor here comes from a woman in her twenties or thirties with COVID-19, enrolled during active disease. CDR3s include the opening cysteine and the closing phenylalanine or tryptophan. A D gene is named only where the DNA matches it firmly. The size entry is marked missing in some rows and otherwise reads once, few, many or a size class.

V: TRBV9
size: -
J: TRBJ2-7
D: TRBD1
CDR3: CASSASGTGYHEQYF
DNA: TGTGCCAGCAGCGCCTCCGGGACAGGGTATCACGAGCAGTACTTC

V: TRBV3-1/TRBV3-2
size: -
J: TRBJ1-2
D: -
CDR3: CASSLQGTSGYTF
DNA: TGTGCCAGCAGCCTTCAGGGGACGAGCGGCTACACCTTC

V: TRBV7-2
size: -
J: TRBJ1-6
D: -
CDR3: CASSLNPTGSSPLHF
DNA: TGTGCCAGCAGCTTGAACCCCACGGGGTCTTCACCCCTCCACTTT

V: TRBV6-5
size: -
J: TRBJ2-7
D: TRBD2
CDR3: CASTRGLAGENEQYF
DNA: TGTGCCAGCACCCGGGGACTAGCGGGAGAAAACGAGCAGTACTTC

V: TRBV11-3
size: -
J: TRBJ1-1
D: -
CDR3: CASSLGDLNTEAFF
DNA: TGTGCCAGCAGCTTAGGAGACTTGAACACTGAAGCTTTCTTT

V: TRBV13
size: -
J: TRBJ1-1
D: -
CDR3: CASSSRMNTEAFF
DNA: TGTGCCAGCAGCTCCCGTATGAACACTGAAGCTTTCTTT

V: TRBV5-1
size: -
J: TRBJ2-1
D: -
CDR3: CASTLGHNNEQFF
DNA: TGCGCCAGCACGCTCGGTCATAACAATGAGCAGTTCTTC

V: TRBV12-5
size: -
J: TRBJ2-3
D: TRBD2
CDR3: CASGSSAGAHTDTQYF
DNA: TGTGCTAGTGGTTCTTCAGCGGGGGCGCACACAGATACGCAGTATTTT

V: TRBV5-4
size: -
J: TRBJ1-2
D: -
CDR3: CASSLAEAGYTF
DNA: TGTGCCAGCAGCTTGGCCGAGGCTGGCTACACCTTC

V: TRBV6-5
size: -
J: TRBJ1-3
D: TRBD1
CDR3: CASRRQGVGNTIYF
DNA: TGTGCCAGCAGAAGACAGGGAGTCGGAAACACCATATATTTT

V: TRBV5-6
size: -
J: TRBJ2-7
D: -
CDR3: CASSDRQTYEQYF
DNA: TGTGCCAGCAGCGACCGACAGACCTACGAGCAGTACTTC

V: TRBV3-1/TRBV3-2
size: -
J: TRBJ1-2
D: -
CDR3: CASSQDREVWYGYTF
DNA: TGTGCCAGCAGCCAAGATCGAGAGGTTTGGTATGGCTACACCTTC

V: TRBV28
size: -
J: TRBJ2-1
D: -
CDR3: CASSLEGPNNEQFF
DNA: TGTGCCAGCAGTTTAGAGGGCCCCAACAATGAGCAGTTCTTC

V: TRBV5-1
size: -
J: TRBJ2-1
D: -
CDR3: CASGGHEQFF
DNA: TGCGCCAGCGGAGGACATGAGCAGTTCTTC

V: TRBV10-3
size: -
J: TRBJ1-5
D: TRBD1
CDR3: CAISPDRGSNQPQHF
DNA: TGTGCCATCAGCCCTGACAGGGGAAGCAATCAGCCCCAGCATTTT

V: TRBV2
size: -
J: TRBJ1-1
D: -
CDR3: CASSEWGQALNTEAFF
DNA: TGTGCCAGCAGTGAATGGGGGCAAGCCCTGAACACTGAAGCTTTCTTT

V: TRBV7-2
size: -
J: TRBJ2-1
D: -
CDR3: CASSLGLAPYNEQFF
DNA: TGTGCCAGCAGCTTAGGTCTAGCACCTTACAATGAGCAGTTCTTC

V: TRBV19
size: -
J: TRBJ2-1
D: TRBD2
CDR3: CASSIGLAASYNEQFF
DNA: TGTGCCAGTAGTATCGGACTAGCGGCCTCCTACAATGAGCAGTTCTTC

V: TRBV7-3
size: -
J: TRBJ2-3
D: TRBD2
CDR3: CASSSSGGAGTQYF
DNA: TGTGCCAGCAGCTCTAGCGGGGGGGCCGGTACGCAGTATTTT

V: TRBV4-2
size: -
J: TRBJ2-1
D: TRBD2
CDR3: CASSQDAGTSGSSYNEQFF
DNA: TGTGCCAGCAGCCAAGACGCCGGGACTAGCGGGAGTTCCTACAATGAGCAGTTCTTC

V: TRBV6-2/TRBV6-3
size: -
J: TRBJ2-7
D: -
CDR3: CASSYTASYEQYF
DNA: TGTGCCAGCAGTTACACGGCTAGCTACGAGCAGTACTTC

V: TRBV21-1
size: few
J: TRBJ2-1
D: -
CDR3: CASSKAGTSGGFGKKEQFF
DNA: TGTGCCAGCAGCAAAGCCGGGACTAGCGGGGGGTTCGGTAAAAAAGAGCAGTTCTTC

V: TRBV27
size: -
J: TRBJ2-7
D: -
CDR3: CATSQGGYEQYF
DNA: TGTGCCACATCCCAGGGGGGCTACGAGCAGTACTTC

V: TRBV15
size: -
J: TRBJ2-5
D: TRBD2
CDR3: CATSRPLDCSGRKGTQYF
DNA: TGTGCCACCAGCAGACCCCTTGACTGTAGCGGGAGGAAGGGGACCCAGTACTTC

V: TRBV19
size: -
J: TRBJ2-7
D: TRBD1
CDR3: CASSPRDSYEQYF
DNA: TGTGCCAGTAGCCCTCGGGACAGCTACGAGCAGTACTTC

V: TRBV28
size: -
J: TRBJ1-1
D: TRBD1
CDR3: CASSLVAGGAGTEAFF
DNA: TGTGCCAGCAGTTTAGTGGCAGGGGGCGCCGGCACTGAAGCTTTCTTT

V: TRBV27
size: -
J: TRBJ2-1
D: TRBD1
CDR3: CASSPFRDRGNEQFF
DNA: TGTGCCAGCAGTCCATTCCGGGACAGGGGAAATGAGCAGTTCTTC

V: TRBV5-1
size: -
J: TRBJ2-1
D: -
CDR3: CASTPLPGKGMDEQFF
DNA: TGCGCCAGCACCCCCCTCCCCGGGAAAGGTATGGATGAGCAGTTCTTC

V: TRBV27
size: -
J: TRBJ2-5
D: -
CDR3: CASSPSIGTQYF
DNA: TGTGCCAGCAGTCCATCCATCGGGACCCAGTACTTC

V: TRBV7-9
size: -
J: TRBJ2-2
D: -
CDR3: CASSPHDTGELFF
DNA: TGTGCCAGCAGCCCCCATGACACCGGGGAGCTGTTTTTT

V: TRBV9
size: -
J: TRBJ1-5
D: -
CDR3: CASSPQDGPGEPQHF
DNA: TGTGCCAGCAGCCCTCAGGACGGGCCGGGGGAGCCCCAGCATTTT

V: TRBV18
size: -
J: TRBJ2-5
D: -
CDR3: CASSPRTGQETQYF
DNA: TGTGCCAGCTCACCACGGACGGGGCAAGAGACCCAGTACTTC

V: TRBV6-2/TRBV6-3
size: -
J: TRBJ1-1
D: TRBD1
CDR3: CASSWDRVTEAFF
DNA: TGTGCCAGCAGTTGGGACAGGGTCACTGAAGCTTTCTTT

V: TRBV10-3
size: -
J: TRBJ2-7
D: TRBD1
CDR3: CAISEPTGAIYEQYF
DNA: TGTGCCATCAGTGAACCGACAGGGGCCATCTACGAGCAGTACTTC

V: TRBV18
size: -
J: TRBJ1-3
D: TRBD1
CDR3: CASSPRPGGGNTIYF
DNA: TGTGCCAGCTCACCAAGACCAGGGGGAGGAAACACCATATATTTT

V: TRBV28
size: -
J: TRBJ2-6
D: -
CDR3: CASSFGGTGANVLTF
DNA: TGTGCCAGCAGTTTCGGGGGAACTGGGGCCAACGTCCTGACTTTC

V: TRBV4-2
size: -
J: TRBJ1-6
D: -
CDR3: CASSQAAGASYNSPLHF
DNA: TGTGCCAGCAGCCAAGCCGCAGGGGCCTCCTATAATTCACCCCTCCACTTT

V: TRBV5-4
size: -
J: TRBJ2-1
D: TRBD2
CDR3: CASSQGLAGGYEQFF
DNA: TGTGCCAGCAGCCAAGGACTAGCGGGAGGTTATGAGCAGTTCTTC

V: TRBV13
size: -
J: TRBJ1-1
D: -
CDR3: CASSGGSKTEAFF
DNA: TGTGCCAGCTCCGGGGGATCGAAGACTGAAGCTTTCTTT

V: TRBV5-1
size: -
J: TRBJ1-4
D: -
CDR3: CASSLAGAANEKLFF
DNA: TGCGCCAGCAGCTTGGCAGGGGCAGCTAATGAAAAACTGTTTTTT

V: TRBV6-5
size: -
J: TRBJ2-1
D: TRBD2
CDR3: CASRLTSGLYNEQFF
DNA: TGTGCCAGCCGTTTGACTAGCGGATTATACAATGAGCAGTTCTTC

V: TRBV18
size: -
J: TRBJ1-4
D: TRBD1
CDR3: CASSNDRANEKLFF
DNA: TGTGCCAGCTCAAACGACAGGGCCAATGAAAAACTGTTTTTT

V: TRBV11-3
size: -
J: TRBJ1-3
D: -
CDR3: CASSLDSGAGNTIYF
DNA: TGTGCCAGCAGCTTAGATTCCGGGGCTGGAAACACCATATATTTT

V: TRBV19
size: -
J: TRBJ1-4
D: TRBD1
CDR3: CASSPGTGGFSKLFF
DNA: TGTGCCAGTAGCCCCGGGACAGGGGGCTTCTCCAAACTGTTTTTT

V: TRBV30
size: -
J: TRBJ2-3
D: TRBD2
CDR3: CAWSRASGGVDTQYF
DNA: TGTGCCTGGAGTCGAGCTAGCGGGGGGGTAGATACGCAGTATTTT

V: TRBV7-2
size: -
J: TRBJ2-7
D: TRBD2
CDR3: CASSLARTSGSYEQYF
DNA: TGTGCCAGCAGCTTAGCGAGGACTAGCGGGTCCTACGAGCAGTACTTC

V: TRBV19
size: once
J: TRBJ1-2
D: -
CDR3: CASSIGGTYDGYTF
DNA: TGTGCCAGTAGTATAGGAGGGACATACGATGGCTACACCTTC

V: TRBV6-5
size: -
J: TRBJ2-7
D: TRBD1
CDR3: CASSETGGDYEQYF
DNA: TGTGCCAGCAGCGAGACAGGGGGCGACTACGAGCAGTACTTC

V: TRBV3-1/TRBV3-2
size: -
J: TRBJ1-5
D: -
CDR3: CASSQEAHQPQHF
DNA: TGTGCCAGCAGCCAAGAAGCCCACCAGCCCCAGCATTTT

V: TRBV28
size: -
J: TRBJ1-5
D: -
CDR3: CASSLSGGLGANQPQHF
DNA: TGTGCCAGCAGTTTAAGCGGGGGACTGGGGGCCAATCAGCCCCAGCATTTT

V: TRBV5-4
size: -
J: TRBJ2-3
D: TRBD2
CDR3: CASSPRGAGVFADTQYF
DNA: TGTGCCAGCAGCCCCCGGGGAGCGGGAGTCTTCGCAGATACGCAGTATTTT

V: TRBV27
size: -
J: TRBJ1-1
D: -
CDR3: CASSPGSFTEAFF
DNA: TGTGCCAGCAGTCCAGGAAGTTTCACTGAAGCTTTCTTT

V: TRBV5-4
size: -
J: TRBJ2-6
D: -
CDR3: CASSQPRSSGANVLTF
DNA: TGTGCCAGCAGCCAACCCCGGAGCTCTGGGGCCAACGTCCTGACTTTC

V: TRBV6-1
size: -
J: TRBJ2-7
D: TRBD1
CDR3: CASSEVRGQDEQYF
DNA: TGTGCCAGCAGTGAGGTCAGGGGGCAGGACGAGCAGTACTTC